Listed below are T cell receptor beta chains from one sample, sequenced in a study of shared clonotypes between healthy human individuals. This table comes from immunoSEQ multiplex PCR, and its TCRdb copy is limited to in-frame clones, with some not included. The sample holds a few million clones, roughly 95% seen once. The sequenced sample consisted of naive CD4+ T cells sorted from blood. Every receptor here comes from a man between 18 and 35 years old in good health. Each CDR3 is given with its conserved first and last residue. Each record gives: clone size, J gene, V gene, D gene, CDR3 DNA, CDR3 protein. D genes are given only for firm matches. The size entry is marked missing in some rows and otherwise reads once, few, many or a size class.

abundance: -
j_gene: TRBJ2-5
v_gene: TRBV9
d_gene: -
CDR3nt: TGTGCCAGCAGCGGACCGTCAAGGGGAGGTGTCGAGACCCAGTACTTC
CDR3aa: CASSGPSRGGVETQYF

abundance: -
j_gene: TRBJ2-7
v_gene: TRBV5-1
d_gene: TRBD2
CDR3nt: TGCGCCAGCAGCGAAGGGACTACAGAATCCTACGAGCAGTACTTC
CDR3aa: CASSEGTTESYEQYF

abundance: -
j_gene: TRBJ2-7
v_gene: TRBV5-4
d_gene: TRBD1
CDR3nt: TGTGCCAGCAGCGGGAAGGGACAGGTTCTCGAGCAGTACTTC
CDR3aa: CASSGKGQVLEQYF

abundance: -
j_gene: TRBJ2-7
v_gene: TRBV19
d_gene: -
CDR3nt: TGTGCCAGTAGCCGGGCCAGGGACCTCTACGAGCAGTACTTC
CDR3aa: CASSRARDLYEQYF

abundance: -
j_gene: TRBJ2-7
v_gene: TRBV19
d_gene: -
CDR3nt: TGTGCCAGTAGCGAGACTCTCCATAGCTCCTACGAGCAGTACTTC
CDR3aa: CASSETLHSSYEQYF

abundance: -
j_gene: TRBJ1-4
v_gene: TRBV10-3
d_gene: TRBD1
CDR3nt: TGTGCCAGTTCCGGACAGGGGCATGAAAAACTGTTTTTT
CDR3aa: CASSGQGHEKLFF

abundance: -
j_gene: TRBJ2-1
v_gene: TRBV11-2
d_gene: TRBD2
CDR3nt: TGTGCCAGCAGCTTAACCGGGAGGGCCGACAATGAGCAGTTCTTC
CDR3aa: CASSLTGRADNEQFF

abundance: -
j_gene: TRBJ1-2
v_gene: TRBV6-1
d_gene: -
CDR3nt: TGTGCCAGCAGTGAAGCGGGGGGGCTCTATGGCTACACCTTC
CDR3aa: CASSEAGGLYGYTF

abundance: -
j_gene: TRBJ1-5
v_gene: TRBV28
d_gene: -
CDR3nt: TGTGCCAGCAGTTTCTTTGGGCAGCCCCAGCATTTT
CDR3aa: CASSFFGQPQHF

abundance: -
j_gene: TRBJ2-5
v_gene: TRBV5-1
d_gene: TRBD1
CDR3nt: TGCGCCAGCAGCTTGGGGGACAGGGGTGGCCAAGAGACCCAGTACTTC
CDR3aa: CASSLGDRGGQETQYF

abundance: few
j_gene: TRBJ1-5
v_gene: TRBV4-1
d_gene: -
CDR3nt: TGCGCCAGCAGCCAAGATCCGAATCAGCCCCAGCATTTT
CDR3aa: CASSQDPNQPQHF

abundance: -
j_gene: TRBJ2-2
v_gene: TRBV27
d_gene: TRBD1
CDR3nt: TGTGCCAGCAGAACAGGGACAGTTAACACCGGGGAGCTGTTTTTT
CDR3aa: CASRTGTVNTGELFF

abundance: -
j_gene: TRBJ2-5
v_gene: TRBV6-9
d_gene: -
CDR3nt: TGTGCCAGCACCTATCCCAGGGGTCTAGCGGTACAAGAGACCCAGTACTTC
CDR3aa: CASTYPRGLAVQETQYF

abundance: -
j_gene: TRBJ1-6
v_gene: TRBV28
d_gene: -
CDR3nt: TGTGCCAGCAGTTTCGGCGATAGAGCAGGTTCACCCCTCCACTTT
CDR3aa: CASSFGDRAGSPLHF

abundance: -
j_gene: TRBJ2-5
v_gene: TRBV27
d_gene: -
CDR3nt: TGTGCCAGCAGCTGGAGCGGTGGGGAGACCCAGTACTTC
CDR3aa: CASSWSGGETQYF

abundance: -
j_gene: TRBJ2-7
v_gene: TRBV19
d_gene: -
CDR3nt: TGTGCCAGTAGTGATGTGGGTTGGCAGGGCCCCTACGAGCAGTACTTC
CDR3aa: CASSDVGWQGPYEQYF

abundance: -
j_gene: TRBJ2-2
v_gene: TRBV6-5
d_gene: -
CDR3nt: TGTGCCAGCAAGGCTAGTTGGAACACCGGGGAGCTGTTTTTT
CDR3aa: CASKASWNTGELFF

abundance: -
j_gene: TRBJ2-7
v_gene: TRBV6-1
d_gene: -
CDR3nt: TGTGCCAGCAGTGAAAAGAGCTACGAGCAGTACTTC
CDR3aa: CASSEKSYEQYF

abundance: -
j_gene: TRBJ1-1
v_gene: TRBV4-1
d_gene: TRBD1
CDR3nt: TGCGCCAGCAGCCAGGGACAGGGCCTCGGGATGACTGAAGCTTTCTTT
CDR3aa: CASSQGQGLGMTEAFF

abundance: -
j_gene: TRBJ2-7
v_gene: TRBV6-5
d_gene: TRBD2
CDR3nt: TGTGCCAGCAGCTTGACCGGGACTAAATCCTACGAGCAGTACTTC
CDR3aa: CASSLTGTKSYEQYF

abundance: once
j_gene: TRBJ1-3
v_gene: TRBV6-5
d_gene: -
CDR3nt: TGTGCCAGCAGTTACAGCCGGGACGGCTCTGGAAACACCATATATTTT
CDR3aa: CASSYSRDGSGNTIYF

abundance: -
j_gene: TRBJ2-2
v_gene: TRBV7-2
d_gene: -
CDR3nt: TGTGCCAGCAGCTTACAGCGGGCGAACACCGGGGAGCTGTTTTTT
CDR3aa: CASSLQRANTGELFF

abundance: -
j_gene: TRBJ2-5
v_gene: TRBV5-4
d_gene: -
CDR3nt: TGTGCCATCCGGTCGGGGGCCGGAGAGACCCAGTACTTC
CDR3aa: CAIRSGAGETQYF

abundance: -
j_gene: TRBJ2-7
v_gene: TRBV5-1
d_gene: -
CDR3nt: TGCGCCAGCAGTTTAAGCGGAGATTCCTACGAGCAGTACTTC
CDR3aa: CASSLSGDSYEQYF

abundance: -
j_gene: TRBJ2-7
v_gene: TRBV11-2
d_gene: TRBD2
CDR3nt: TGTGCCAGCAACCCGGGACTAGCGGGGGTCCAGGACGAGCAGTACTTC
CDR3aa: CASNPGLAGVQDEQYF

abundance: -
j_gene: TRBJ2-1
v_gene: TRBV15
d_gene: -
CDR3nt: TGTGCCACCAGCAGAGATCCCGACGTATACAATGAGCAGTTCTTC
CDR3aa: CATSRDPDVYNEQFF

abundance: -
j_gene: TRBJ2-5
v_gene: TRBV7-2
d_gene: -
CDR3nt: TGTGCCAGCAGCCCGGGACTCTTGACGTACCAAGAGACCCAGTACTTC
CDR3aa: CASSPGLLTYQETQYF

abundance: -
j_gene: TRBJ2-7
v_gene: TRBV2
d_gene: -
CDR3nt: TGTGCCAGCGCTAACCCTTACGAGCAGTACTTC
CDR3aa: CASANPYEQYF

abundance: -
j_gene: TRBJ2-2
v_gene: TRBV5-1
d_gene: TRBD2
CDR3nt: TGCGCCAGCAGCTTGTTAGCGGGAGTCACCGGGGAGCTGTTTTTT
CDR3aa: CASSLLAGVTGELFF

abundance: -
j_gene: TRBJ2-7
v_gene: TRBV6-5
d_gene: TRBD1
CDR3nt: TGTGCCAGCAGTAAGCCGGGACAGGGTAGGCACGAGCAGTACTTC
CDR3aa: CASSKPGQGRHEQYF

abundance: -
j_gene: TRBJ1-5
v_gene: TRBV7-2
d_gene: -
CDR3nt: TGTGCCAGCAGCTTAGTGGTGGGGCTGGGTCAGCCCCAGCATTTT
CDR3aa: CASSLVVGLGQPQHF

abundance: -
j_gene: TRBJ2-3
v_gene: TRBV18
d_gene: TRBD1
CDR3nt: TGTGCCAGCTCGCAGGGGGGCACAGATACGCAGTATTTT
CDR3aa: CASSQGGTDTQYF

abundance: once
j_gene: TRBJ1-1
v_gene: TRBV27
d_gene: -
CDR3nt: TGTGCCACCTACAGGGCGGGGGCGCGGACTGAAGCTTTCTTT
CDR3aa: CATYRAGARTEAFF

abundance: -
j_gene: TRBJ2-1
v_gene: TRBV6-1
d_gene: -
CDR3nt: TGTGCCAGCAGTGAGGGGCCAGGCAACAATGAGCAGTTCTTC
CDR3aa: CASSEGPGNNEQFF

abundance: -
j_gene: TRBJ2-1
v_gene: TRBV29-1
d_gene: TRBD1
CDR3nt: TGCAGCACCGGGACAGGGTCCTACAATGAGCAGTTCTTC
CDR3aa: CSTGTGSYNEQFF

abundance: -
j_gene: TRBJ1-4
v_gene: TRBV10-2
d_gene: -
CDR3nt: TGCGCCAGCAGTATTCAGGGAGCAGGTGAAAAACTGTTTTTT
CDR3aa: CASSIQGAGEKLFF

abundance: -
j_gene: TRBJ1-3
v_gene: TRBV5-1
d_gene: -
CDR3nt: TGCGCCAGCAGCCTTACAACAGGTGACTCTGGAAACACCATATATTTT
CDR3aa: CASSLTTGDSGNTIYF

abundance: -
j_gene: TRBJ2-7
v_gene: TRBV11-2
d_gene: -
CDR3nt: TGTGCCAGCAGCCGAGGAGGCTCTCGAGCCTACGAGCAGTACTTC
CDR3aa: CASSRGGSRAYEQYF

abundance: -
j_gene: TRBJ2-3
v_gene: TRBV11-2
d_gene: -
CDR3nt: TGTGCCAGCAGCTTAGTGTACTTGCGCACAGATACGCAGTATTTT
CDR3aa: CASSLVYLRTDTQYF

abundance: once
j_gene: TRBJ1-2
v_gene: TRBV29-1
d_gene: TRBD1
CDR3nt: TGCAGCGCCGTAGGACAGGGGAATGGCTACACCTTC
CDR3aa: CSAVGQGNGYTF

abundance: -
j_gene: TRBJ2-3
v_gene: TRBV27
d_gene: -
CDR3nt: TGTGCCAGCAGTCCAGAGCCCCGCCCAGATACGCAGTATTTT
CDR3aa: CASSPEPRPDTQYF

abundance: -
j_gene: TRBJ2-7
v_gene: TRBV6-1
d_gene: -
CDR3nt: TGTGCCAGCAGTTTCTTCGGGGGCGGAGAGCAGTACTTC
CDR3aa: CASSFFGGGEQYF

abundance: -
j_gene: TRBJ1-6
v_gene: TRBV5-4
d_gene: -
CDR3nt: TGTGCCAGCAGCTTGTCGGGGGGCGGAAATTCACCCCTCCACTTT
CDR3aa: CASSLSGGGNSPLHF

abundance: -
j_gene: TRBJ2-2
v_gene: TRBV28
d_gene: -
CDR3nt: TGTGCCAGCAGGTCAGGAGGCGCGGGCACCGGGGAGCTGTTTTTT
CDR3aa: CASRSGGAGTGELFF

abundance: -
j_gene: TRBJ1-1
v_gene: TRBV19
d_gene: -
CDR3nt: TGTGCCAGTAGTATAGTGCAGGGAGGCACTGAAGCTTTCTTT
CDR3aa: CASSIVQGGTEAFF

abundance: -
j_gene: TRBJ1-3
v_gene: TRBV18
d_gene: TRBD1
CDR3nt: TGTGCCAGCTCGCGACTGGGACAGGGGAGCTCTGGAAACACCATATATTTT
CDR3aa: CASSRLGQGSSGNTIYF

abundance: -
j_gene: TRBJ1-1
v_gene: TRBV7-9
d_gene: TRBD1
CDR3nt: TGTGCCAGCAGCCGGGACAGGGGAACAGCTGAAGCTTTCTTT
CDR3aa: CASSRDRGTAEAFF

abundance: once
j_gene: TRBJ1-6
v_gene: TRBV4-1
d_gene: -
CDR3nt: TGCGCCAGCAGCCCTTTCTTTTCCGGAGAGCCAGCCGGTTCCTATAATTCACCCCTCCACTTT
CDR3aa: CASSPFFSGEPAGSYNSPLHF

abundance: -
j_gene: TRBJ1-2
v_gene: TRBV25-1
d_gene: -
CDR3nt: TGTGCCAGCAGTAAGGGGAAGGGCTATGGCTACACCTTC
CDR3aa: CASSKGKGYGYTF

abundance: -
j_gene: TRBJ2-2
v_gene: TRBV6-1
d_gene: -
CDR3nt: TGTGCCAGCAGGGGACATCCGAACACCGGGGAGCTGTTTTTT
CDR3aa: CASRGHPNTGELFF

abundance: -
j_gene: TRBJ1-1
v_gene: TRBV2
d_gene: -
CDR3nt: TGTGCCAGCAGTGTGGTTGCAGCGAACACTGAAGCTTTCTTT
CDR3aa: CASSVVAANTEAFF

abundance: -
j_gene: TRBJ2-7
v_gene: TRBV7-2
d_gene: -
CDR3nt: TGTGCCAGCAGCCCCCGTCTGGGCAGGGAAGTTAACGAGCAGTACTTC
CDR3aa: CASSPRLGREVNEQYF

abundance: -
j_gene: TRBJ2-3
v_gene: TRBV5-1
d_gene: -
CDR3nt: TGCGCCAGCAGCTTGGATTCTAGCCCAACCTCAGGAGATACGCAGTATTTT
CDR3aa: CASSLDSSPTSGDTQYF

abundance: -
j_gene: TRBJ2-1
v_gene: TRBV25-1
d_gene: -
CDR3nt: TGTGCCAGCAGTGAATCCAGCAATGAGCAGTTCTTC
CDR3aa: CASSESSNEQFF

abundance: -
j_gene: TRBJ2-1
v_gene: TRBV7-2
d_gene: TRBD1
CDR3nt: TGTGCCAGCAGCCCTGGGACAGGGAGCTCCTACAATGAGCAGTTCTTC
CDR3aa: CASSPGTGSSYNEQFF

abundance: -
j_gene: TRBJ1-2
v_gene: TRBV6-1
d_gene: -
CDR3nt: TGTGCCAGCAGTGAAGGGGGTTGGAACTATGGCTACACCTTC
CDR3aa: CASSEGGWNYGYTF

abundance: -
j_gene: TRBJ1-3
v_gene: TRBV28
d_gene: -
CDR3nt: TGTGCCAGCAGTTCGAAGGCTAGAAACACCATATATTTT
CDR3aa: CASSSKARNTIYF

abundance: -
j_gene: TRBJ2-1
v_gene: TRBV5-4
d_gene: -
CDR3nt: TGTGCCAGCAGCTTGGGACTACTGGGGCTAGATGAGCAGTTCTTC
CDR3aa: CASSLGLLGLDEQFF

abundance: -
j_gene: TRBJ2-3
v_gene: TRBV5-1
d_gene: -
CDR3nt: TGCGCCAGCAGTTATACAGGGTCAGATACGCAGTATTTT
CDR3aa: CASSYTGSDTQYF

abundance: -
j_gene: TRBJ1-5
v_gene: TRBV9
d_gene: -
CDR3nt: TGTGCCAGCAGCACCGGACAAGTTGGTCAGCCCCAGCATTTT
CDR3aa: CASSTGQVGQPQHF